Described below is a single T cell receptor (beta chain) sequence and its context. Its recognized antigen is unknown. Within one base of it there is no much larger clone, and no base qualities were kept. For sequencing of the TCRbeta CDR3 region, genomic DNA was extracted from the sorted cells. The immunoSEQ Assay was used to sequence the TCRbeta CDR3 regions. TCRdb carries this immuneACCESS record with in-frame sequences only. Its versions omit some clonotypes, under half of them owing to an unresolved V gene in the studies checked, with the rest unexplained. The sample yields around 10,000 clones; around 80% were counted once. Around a fifth of the sample lies in the top ten. These data are taken from a study of OX40 agonist ivuxolimab in advanced cancers. Describing the broader study: Ivuxolimab was a fully human IgG2 agonistic monoclonal antibody targeting the costimulatory receptor OX40 (CD134). Among the 52 dose-escalation patients, around 20 had hepatocellular carcinoma, roughly 15 melanoma, 9 renal cell carcinoma and 9 head and neck cancer. Prior anti-PD-1, anti-PD-L1 or anti-CTLA-4 therapy was permitted, and less than 45% of dose-escalation patients had received checkpoint inhibitors. The paper describes the monotherapy dose-escalation part (N of about 52 patients) of the phase I trial of ivuxolimab. Intravenous ivuxolimab was administered to patients every 2 weeks at six dose levels: 0.01, 0.1, 0.3, 1.5, 3 and 10 mg/kg. A male proportion of roughly 85% and a mean age of roughly 58 years, ranging from roughly 23 to 90, were recorded for the dose-escalation cohort. Partial responses were achieved by three dose-escalation patients, of whom one had hepatocellular carcinoma and two had cutaneous melanoma. The purpose of peripheral TCRbeta sequencing was to test whether ivuxolimab changed TCR sequence diversity and led to clonal T-cell expansion.

Findings and caveats that apply to the study as a whole: In the 0.1-3.0 mg/kg groups, partial responders had among the lowest normalized peripheral clonal expansion, particularly in CD8+ T cells. After ivuxolimab, expanded clones were on average more numerous among CD8+ T cells than among CD4+ T cells. The antigen specificity of the peripheral T cells that underwent clonal expansion was not determined. At doses of 0.1 to 3.0 mg/kg, clonal expansion of both CD4+ and CD8+ T cells in blood was seen between baseline and week 6. Low levels of normalized T-cell clonal expansion were also seen in some patients who did not respond.

Spanning cysteine to phenylalanine, the CDR3 consists of 15 amino acids. Left in the record is the CDR3 DNA by itself, 45 bases read in frame from the first base. The CDR1 and CDR2 encoded by the germline V gene (reference sequence) are SGHAT and FQDESV. V loses 8 bases of germline sequence and J loses 2 bases, and the interval between the two ends is 18 bases. The trial excluded patients who had a history of autoimmune disease or were on systemic immunosuppression. Peripheral blood for TCR sequencing was collected from all dose cohorts at baseline, on cycle 4 day 1, and on cycle 7 day 1. The samples were taken from a phase I, first-in-human, multicenter, open-label dose-escalation trial of ivuxolimab. Adults with locally advanced or metastatic head and neck squamous cell, hepatocellular, melanoma or renal cell carcinoma were enrolled in the trial. CD4+ and CD8+ T cells were sorted separately from peripheral blood before TCR sequencing.

The sequence was collected from an adult with an advanced solid tumor such as melanoma, head and neck, liver or kidney cancer. Here the sequenced sample was CD4+ or CD8+ T cells sorted from blood, taken in a trial of the OX40 agonist ivuxolimab. In this chain, TRBV11-1 is recombined with TRBJ1-1; the D gene cannot be resolved reliably. The DNA sequence is TGTGCCAGCGGGCTTCAGACATATACTAACACTGAAGCTTTCTTT. Translated, it reads CASGLQTYTNTEAFF.